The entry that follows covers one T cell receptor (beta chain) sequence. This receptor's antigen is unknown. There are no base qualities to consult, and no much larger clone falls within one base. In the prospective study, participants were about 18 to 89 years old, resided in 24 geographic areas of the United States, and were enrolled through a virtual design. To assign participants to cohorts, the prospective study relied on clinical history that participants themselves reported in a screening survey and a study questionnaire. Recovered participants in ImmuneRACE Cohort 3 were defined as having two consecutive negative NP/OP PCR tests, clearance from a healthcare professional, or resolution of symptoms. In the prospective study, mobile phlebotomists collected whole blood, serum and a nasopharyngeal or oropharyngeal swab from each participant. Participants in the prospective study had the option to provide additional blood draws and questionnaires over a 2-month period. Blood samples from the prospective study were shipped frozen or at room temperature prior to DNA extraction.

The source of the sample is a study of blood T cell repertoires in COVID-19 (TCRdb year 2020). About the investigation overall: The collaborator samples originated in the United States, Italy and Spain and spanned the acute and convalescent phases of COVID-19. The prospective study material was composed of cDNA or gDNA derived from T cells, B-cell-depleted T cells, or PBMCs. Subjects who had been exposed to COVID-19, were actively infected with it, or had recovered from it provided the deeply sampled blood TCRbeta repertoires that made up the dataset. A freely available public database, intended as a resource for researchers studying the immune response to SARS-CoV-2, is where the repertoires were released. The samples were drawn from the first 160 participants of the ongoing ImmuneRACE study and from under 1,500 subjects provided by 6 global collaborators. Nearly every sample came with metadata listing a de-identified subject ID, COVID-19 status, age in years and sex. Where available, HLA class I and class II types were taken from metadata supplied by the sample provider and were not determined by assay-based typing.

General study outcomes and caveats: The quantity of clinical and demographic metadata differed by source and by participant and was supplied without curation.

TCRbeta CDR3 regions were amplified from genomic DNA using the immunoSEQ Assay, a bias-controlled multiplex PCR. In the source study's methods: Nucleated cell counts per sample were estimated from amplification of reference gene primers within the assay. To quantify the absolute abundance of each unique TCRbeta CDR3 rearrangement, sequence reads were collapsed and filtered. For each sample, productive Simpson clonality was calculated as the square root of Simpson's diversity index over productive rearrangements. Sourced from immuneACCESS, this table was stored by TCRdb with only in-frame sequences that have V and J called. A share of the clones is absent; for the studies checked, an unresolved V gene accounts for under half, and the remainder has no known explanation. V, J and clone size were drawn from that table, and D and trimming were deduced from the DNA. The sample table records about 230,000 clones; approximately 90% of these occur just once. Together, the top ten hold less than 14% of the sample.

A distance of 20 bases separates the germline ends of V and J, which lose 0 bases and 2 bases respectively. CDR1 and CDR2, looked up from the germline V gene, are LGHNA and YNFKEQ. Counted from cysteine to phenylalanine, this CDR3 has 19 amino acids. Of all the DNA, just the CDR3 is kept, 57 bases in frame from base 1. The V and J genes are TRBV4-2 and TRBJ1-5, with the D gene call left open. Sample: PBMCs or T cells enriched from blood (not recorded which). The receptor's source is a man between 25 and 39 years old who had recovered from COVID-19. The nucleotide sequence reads TGTGCCAGCAGCCAAGAATCGAGGGCCGGGCCTGGGGGCAATCAGCCCCAGCATTTT. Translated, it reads CASSQESRAGPGGNQPQHF.